The rows below give T cell receptor beta chains drawn from one sample of a study of T-cell memory formation after mild COVID-19. Each CDR3 protein gets one entry after TCRdb re-called the 5' RACE reads with MiXCR. The sample holds around 200,000 distinct CDR3 sequences; around 30% are singletons and the top ten take approximately 10%. The specimen sequenced was PBMCs or a T cell subset sorted from them (not recorded which). The receptors originated from an adult woman who had mild COVID-19 (a few samples of this study predate the infection). Cell type and time point are not known. CDR3s leave out the opening cysteine and the closing phenylalanine or tryptophan. Not every row has a clone size; where given, it reads once, few, many or a size class.

V gene,J gene,clone size,CDR3 protein
TRBV7-9,TRBJ2-7,-,ASSYRGGDEQY
TRBV6-5,TRBJ2-2,few,ASSYRFSTGELF
TRBV6-1,TRBJ1-5,-,ASMGPGYH
TRBV3-1,TRBJ2-7,-,ASSQDGGTYEQY
TRBV5-1,TRBJ1-2,-,ASSLGPGTGNYGYT
TRBV27,TRBJ1-1,-,ASSLSSVGTEAF
TRBV5-1,TRBJ2-5,few,ASSSRDGWKTQY
TRBV27,TRBJ2-7,few,ASSGISPYEQY
TRBV7-8,TRBJ1-1,-,ASSRGQSNTEAF
TRBV7-2,TRBJ2-1,-,ASSLSGLVGNEQF
TRBV20-1,TRBJ2-5,-,SARASGQETQY
TRBV13,TRBJ2-7,-,ASSLLTGYQRYEQY
TRBV3-1,TRBJ2-1,few,ASSQDGRAYNEQF
TRBV30,TRBJ2-1,few,AWNGLAGRLNEQF
TRBV15,TRBJ2-3,-,ATCRGGDTQY
TRBV7-6,TRBJ2-3,few,ASTLLTSGSADTQY
TRBV20-1,TRBJ2-7,-,SAPSRQRLDRTEQY
TRBV5-1,TRBJ2-2,-,ASSHRTSQSIGELF
TRBV12-3/TRBV12-4,TRBJ1-2,-,ASRAGGELRGYT
TRBV9,TRBJ2-7,-,ASSPRDGIYEQY
TRBV19,TRBJ1-1,few,ASIAVQGPEAF
TRBV19,TRBJ1-4,-,ASSILIPLKTGWDRDEKLF
TRBV4-2,TRBJ2-3,few,ASSQTGTGSTDTQY
TRBV18,TRBJ1-2,-,ASRSTGEHGYT
TRBV21-1,TRBJ2-7,few,ASSDGTSGTGYEQY
TRBV4-1,TRBJ2-2,-,ASSQERLADTGELF
TRBV7-9,TRBJ2-7,-,ASSLVAGVYEQY
TRBV12-3/TRBV12-4,TRBJ1-1,-,ASRVGAGHTEAF
TRBV30,TRBJ1-1,-,AKDRANTEAF
TRBV6-9,TRBJ1-3,-,ASRGDLPAGNTIY
TRBV7-9,TRBJ1-1,few,ASSLAEAF
TRBV7-8,TRBJ2-7,-,ASSVGQTYEQY
TRBV5-1,TRBJ2-2,few,ASSPQGTGELF
TRBV3-1,TRBJ2-7,few,ASSQTGREQY
TRBV7-2,TRBJ2-1,few,ASSPTWGVYYNEQF
TRBV5-4,TRBJ2-3,many,ASSFSTDTQY
TRBV29-1,TRBJ2-7,few,SVERDSSYEQY
TRBV19,TRBJ2-1,-,ASSINRGSHNEQF
TRBV19,TRBJ2-7,-,ASSMSSEPYEQY
TRBV5-1,TRBJ2-5,few,ASSLEGYPSGTQY
TRBV6-2/TRBV6-3,TRBJ2-7,few,ASSYPSGTGGYEQY
TRBV7-2,TRBJ2-1,medium-sized,ASRDIGTFGDEQF
TRBV5-1,TRBJ2-1,few,ASSSGISYNEQF
TRBV4-3,TRBJ2-7,few,ASSQEVSPVTYEQY
TRBV7-2,TRBJ2-7,few,ASSTLTSGSSYEQY
TRBV6-6,TRBJ2-1,many,ASSKTSGRRNNEQF
TRBV7-9,TRBJ2-5,few,ASSSKQETQY